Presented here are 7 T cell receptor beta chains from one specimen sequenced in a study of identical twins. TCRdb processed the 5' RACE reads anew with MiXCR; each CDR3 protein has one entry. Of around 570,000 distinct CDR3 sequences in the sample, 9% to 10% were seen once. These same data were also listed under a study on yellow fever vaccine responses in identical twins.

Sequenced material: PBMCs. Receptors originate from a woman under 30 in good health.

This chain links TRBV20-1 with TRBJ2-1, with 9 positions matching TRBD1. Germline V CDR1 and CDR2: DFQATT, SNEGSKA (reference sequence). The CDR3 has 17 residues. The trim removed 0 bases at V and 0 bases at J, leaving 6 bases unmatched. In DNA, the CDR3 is TGCAGTGCTAGAGAGTCCAGGACAGGGGACTCCTACAATGAGCAGTTCTTC. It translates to CSARESRTGDSYNEQFF.

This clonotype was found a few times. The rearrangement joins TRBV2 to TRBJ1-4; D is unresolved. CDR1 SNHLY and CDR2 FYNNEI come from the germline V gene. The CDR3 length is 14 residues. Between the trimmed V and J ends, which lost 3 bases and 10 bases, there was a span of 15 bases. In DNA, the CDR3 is TGTGCCAGCAGTGACGAGGCCTCTGCGGGAAAACTGTTTTTT. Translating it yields CASSDEASAGKLFF.

The CDR3 protein is CASSEGERGGPGTDTQYF. The CDR3, as DNA: TGTGCCAGCAGTGAAGGGGAGCGAGGGGGACCCGGCACAGATACGCAGTATTTT. V usage is TRBV25-1 and J usage is TRBJ2-3; weak D call: TRBD1 (6 bases). Trimming took off 2 bases at V and 1 base at J, with 19 bases between the two ends. CDR3 size: 18 residues. The germline gives CDR1 MGHDK, CDR2 SYGVNS.

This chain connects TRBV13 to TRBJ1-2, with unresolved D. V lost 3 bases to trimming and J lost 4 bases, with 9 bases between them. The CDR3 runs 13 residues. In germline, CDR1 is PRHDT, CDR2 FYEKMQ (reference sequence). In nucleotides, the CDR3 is TGTGCCAGCAGCTTCGGTTTTAGCTATGGCTACACCTTC. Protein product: CASSFGFSYGYTF.

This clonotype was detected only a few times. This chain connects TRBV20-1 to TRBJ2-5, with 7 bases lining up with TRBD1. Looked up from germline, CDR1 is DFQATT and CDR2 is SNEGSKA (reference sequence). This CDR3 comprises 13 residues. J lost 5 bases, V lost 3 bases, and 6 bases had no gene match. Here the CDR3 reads CSAREQGHETQYF. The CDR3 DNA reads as TGCAGTGCTAGGGAACAGGGGCATGAGACCCAGTACTTC.

In nucleotides, the CDR3 is TGTGCCAGCAGCTTAGCGCGACAGAGACTTAGGGAGACCCAGTACTTC. Translating gives CASSLARQRLRETQYF. The rearrangement uses TRBV7-2 and TRBJ2-5; weak D call: TRBD1 (5 bases). Looked up from germline, CDR1 is SGHTA and CDR2 is FQGNSA. V dropped 0 bases and J dropped 5 bases, with 16 bases sitting between them. The CDR3 totals 16 residues.

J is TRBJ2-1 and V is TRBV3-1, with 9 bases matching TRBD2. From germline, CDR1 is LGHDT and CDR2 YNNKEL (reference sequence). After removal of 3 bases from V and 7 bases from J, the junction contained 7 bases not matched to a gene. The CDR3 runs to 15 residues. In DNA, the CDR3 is TGTGCCAGCAGCCACTGGCGGGAGGGCCAAAATGAGCAGTTCTTC. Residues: CASSHWREGQNEQFF.